The TCR beta chain under discussion was sequenced for a study of blood T cells in healthy people across ages. At the level of the study: About one barcoded beta molecule per two T cells was captured by template switching. Study-wide findings and caveats: Per million T cells, the diversity of TCR beta decreased roughly linearly as age advanced.

The table lists this clonotype with a few counts. Antigen: not known. CDR3 length equals 13 residues. From germline, CDR1 is SGHRS and CDR2 YFSETQ. V lost 3 bases, J lost 3 bases, and 2 bases stayed unmatched. Primers used in a second PCR of roughly 7 to 12 cycles were a sample-barcoded 5' primer and a J-beta primer mix. MiXCR was run by TCRdb on the 5' RACE reads, yielding one entry per CDR3 protein. The data show approximately 800,000 distinct CDR3 sequences, roughly 25% seen once. The same data also went into a second study, on T cells of mothers and their children. According to that study: Several million TCR beta reads per child versus over 9 million per mother. A slight, non-significant increase in overlap was found for related mother-child pairs relative to unrelated pairs.

The sequence was obtained from a boy younger than 18 in good health. The sequenced material came from blood. The V call is TRBV5-1, the J call TRBJ2-7, with 8 bases lining up with TRBD2. CDR3 DNA sequence: TGCGCCAGCAGCTCTAGCGGGCTCTACGAGCAGTACTTC. It encodes CASSSSGLYEQYF.